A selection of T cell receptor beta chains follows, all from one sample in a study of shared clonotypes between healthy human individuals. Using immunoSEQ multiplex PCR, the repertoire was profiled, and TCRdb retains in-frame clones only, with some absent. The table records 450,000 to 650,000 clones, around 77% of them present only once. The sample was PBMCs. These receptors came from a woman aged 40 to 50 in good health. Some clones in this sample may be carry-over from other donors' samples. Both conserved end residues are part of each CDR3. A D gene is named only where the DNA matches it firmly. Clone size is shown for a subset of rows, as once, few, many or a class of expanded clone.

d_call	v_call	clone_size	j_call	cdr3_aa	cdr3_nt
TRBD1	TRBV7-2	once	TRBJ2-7	CASSLTTGAHEQYF	TGTGCCAGCAGCTTAACAACAGGGGCTCACGAGCAGTACTTC
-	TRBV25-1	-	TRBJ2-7	CASSVGDGPYEQYF	TGTGCCAGCAGTGTCGGGGACGGGCCCTACGAGCAGTACTTC
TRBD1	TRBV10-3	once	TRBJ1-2	CAISESMTGGDGYTF	TGTGCCATCAGTGAGTCGATGACAGGGGGCGATGGCTACACCTTC
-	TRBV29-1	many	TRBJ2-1	CSVEDQREQFF	TGCAGCGTTGAAGACCAGCGCGAGCAGTTCTTC
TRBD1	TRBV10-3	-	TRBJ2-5	CAISEGTVQETQYF	TGTGCCATCAGTGAAGGGACAGTTCAAGAGACCCAGTACTTC
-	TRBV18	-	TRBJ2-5	CASSQGTWPGDSETQYF	TGTGCCAGCTCACAGGGGACTTGGCCGGGAGATAGCGAGACCCAGTACTTC
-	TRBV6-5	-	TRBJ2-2	CASSWSVGLGTGELFF	TGTGCCAGCAGTTGGAGCGTGGGGCTTGGCACCGGGGAGCTGTTTTTT
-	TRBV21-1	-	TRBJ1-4	CASSNHRGATNEKLFF	TGTGCCAGCAGCAACCACCGGGGGGCAACTAATGAAAAACTGTTTTTT
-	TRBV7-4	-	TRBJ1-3	CASSSWTGGNTIYF	TGTGCCAGCAGCTCCTGGACGGGGGGAAACACCATATATTTT
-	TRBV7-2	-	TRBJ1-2	CASSFLNGLRDYGYTF	TGTGCCAGCAGCTTCCTAAATGGCCTACGGGACTATGGCTACACCTTC
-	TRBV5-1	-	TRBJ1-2	CASSLLGTGGYTF	TGCGCCAGCAGCTTGTTAGGGACGGGAGGCTACACCTTC
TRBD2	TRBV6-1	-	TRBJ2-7	CASSAMTSGPYEQYF	TGTGCCAGCAGTGCCATGACTAGCGGACCCTACGAGCAGTACTTC
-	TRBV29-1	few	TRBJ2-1	CSVARRGLGLNEQFF	TGTAGCGTTGCCCGGAGGGGGCTGGGCCTGAATGAGCAGTTCTTC
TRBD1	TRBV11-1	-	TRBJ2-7	CASSLDVGQAINYEQYF	TGTGCCAGCAGCTTGGATGTGGGACAGGCCATAAACTACGAGCAGTACTTC
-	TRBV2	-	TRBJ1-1	CASGANTEAFF	TGTGCCTCGGGAGCGAACACTGAAGCTTTCTTT
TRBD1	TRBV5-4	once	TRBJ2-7	CASSPGRTGRYEQYF	TGTGCCAGCAGCCCAGGCCGGACAGGGCGCTACGAGCAGTACTTC
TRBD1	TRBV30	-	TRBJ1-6	CAWSDRGSPLHF	TGTGCCTGGAGTGACAGGGGTTCGCCCCTCCACTTT